This TCR beta chain was documented in a study of identical twins. Unique molecular identifiers were present on the cDNA, and a universal primer site came from template switching. TCRdb recomputed calls from the 5' RACE reads with MiXCR, one row per CDR3 protein. The profile shows under 350,000 distinct CDR3 sequences, roughly 9.7% of them singletons. This clonotype was counted at least ten times. Its antigen is not known. Study results and limitations: Insertions were fewer in abundant cord blood beta clonotypes, whereas memory repertoires showed none of this pattern.

Losses at the gene ends were 5 bases for V and 10 bases for J; bases not matched to a gene: 14. CDR1 GTSNPN and CDR2 SVGIG come from the germline V gene (reference sequence). This CDR3 has 14 residues. The same data also contributed to another study, on yellow fever vaccine responses in identical twins.

V is TRBV30 and J is TRBJ2-1; 7 bases map to TRBD1. The source of this sequence is a woman between 18 and 29 years old in good health. Sequencing was performed on CD8+ T cells sorted from blood. The CDR3 nucleotides are TGTGCCTGGGGTCAGACAGGGCTCGTGAGGGAGCAGTTCTTC. Its protein is CAWGQTGLVREQFF.